This T cell receptor beta chain was sequenced in a study of sequential checkpoint blockade in melanoma. The V segment lost 3 bases and the J segment 1 base; nucleotides outside the gene matches: 4. In germline, CDR1 is MNHEY, CDR2 SMNVEV (reference sequence). The CDR3 is made up of 15 amino acids. The repertoire was sequenced with immunoSEQ multiplex PCR; TCRdb's copy has only in-frame clones and lacks some. Seen here are roughly 34,000 clones, 75% to 90% observed once, and the top ten hold 22%. As for treatment: randomized to nivolumab then ipilimumab (arm A) or the reverse (arm B). DNA-damaging chemotherapy had not been given to any patient beforehand.

This chain links TRBV27 with TRBJ2-7; 9 nucleotides align to TRBD1. This sample comprised CD8+ T cells sorted from blood (inferred from file names), obtained from a patient given nivolumab and ipilimumab in sequence. The clonotype was recovered from a human donor with melanoma. The CDR3 is CASSFSDRGSYEQYF. CDR3 nucleotides: TGTGCCAGCAGTTTCTCGGACAGGGGATCCTACGAGCAGTACTTC.